These 13 T cell receptor beta chains came from one sample sequenced in a study of blood T cell repertoires in COVID-19. Method: immunoSEQ multiplex PCR; TCRdb's copy keeps in-frame clones and lacks some. Here the sample spans approximately 140,000 clones, about nine tenths being singletons. Sequencing input: peripheral blood. These receptors were obtained from a woman in her fifties or sixties with active or convalescent COVID-19.

J is TRBJ2-3 and V is TRBV19; weak D call: TRBD2 (5 bases). The CDR3 contains 13 residues. CDR1 is LNHDA, CDR2 SQIVND, per germline (reference sequence). The germline V and J ends were trimmed by 2 bases and 4 bases, with 7 bases remaining between them. This CDR3 reads CASSIPGADTQYF. CDR3 sequence (DNA): TGTGCCAGTAGTATACCCGGGGCAGATACGCAGTATTTT.

The chain has TRBV3-1 (or the pseudogene TRBV3-2) and TRBJ2-5, with 12 positions matching TRBD2. The junction had 5 bases not matched to a gene; V was cut back by 4 bases and J by 5 bases. The CDR3 extends over 15 amino acids. The germline gives CDR1 LGHDT, CDR2 YNNKEL (reference sequence). CDR3: CASSPLAGGRETQYF. In DNA, the CDR3 is TGTGCCAGCAGCCCCCTAGCGGGGGGGCGTGAGACCCAGTACTTC.

This chain links TRBV18 with TRBJ1-1, with D possibly being TRBD1 (5 bases). The ends were cut back, 4 bases at V and 0 bases at J, with 9 bases in the middle. The CDR3 is made up of 14 amino acids. Germline V gives CDR1 KGHSH, CDR2 LQKENI. CDR3 DNA sequence: TGTGCCAGCTCACTCACACAGGTGAACACTGAAGCTTTCTTT. Translated, it gives CASSLTQVNTEAFF. The full variable domain, completed using reference TRBV18 and TRBJ1-1, is NAGVMQNPRHLVRRRGQEARLRCSPMKGHSHVYWYRQLPEEGLKFMVYLQKENIIDESGMPKERFSAEFPKEGPSILRIQQVVRGDSAAYFCASSLTQVNTEAFFGQGTRLTVV.

This clone was detected once. This chain links TRBV7-8 with TRBJ1-1; maybe TRBD1 (6 bases). In germline, CDR1 is SGHVS, CDR2 FQNEAQ. V was pared by 3 bases and J by 2 bases, with 10 bases between. This CDR3 is built from 14 residues. The CDR3 DNA is TGTGCCAGCAGCTTGGGACACGCCAACACTGAAGCTTTCTTT. Protein: CASSLGHANTEAFF.

This clone was observed a single time. The chain recombines TRBV9 with TRBJ1-2; D remains ambiguous. The V gene lost 4 bases and the J gene lost 1 base, with 8 bases spanning the gap. The CDR3 is made up of 13 amino acids. Germline CDR1 and CDR2: SGDLS and YYNGEE. The CDR3 DNA is TGTGCCAGCAGCCCCAGGAATAACTATGGCTACACCTTC. Translating gives CASSPRNNYGYTF.

A single count supports this clone. The genes are TRBV11-2 and TRBJ2-2; 10 bases line up with TRBD1. This CDR3 has 16 amino acids. Germline assignment: CDR1 SGHAT and CDR2 FQNNGV. V shed 4 bases and J 7 bases; nucleotides not matched to a gene: 9. CDR3 nucleotides: TGTGCCAGCAGCTCTCTGGAGACAGGGGGCTTCGGGGAGCTGTTTTTT. It translates to CASSSLETGGFGELFF.

V is TRBV29-1 and J is TRBJ1-1; D perhaps matches TRBD1 (5 bases). Trimming shortened V by 3 bases and J by 3 bases, and 11 bases separated the two germline ends. The germline V gene has CDR1 SQVTM and CDR2 ANQGSEA. The length of the CDR3 is 13 residues. The CDR3 DNA reads TGCAGCGTTGATGGGGGGTCGGACACTGAAGCTTTCTTT. Its translation: CSVDGGSDTEAFF.

The V call is TRBV6-6, the J call TRBJ2-2; D gene uncertain. This CDR3 has 15 amino acids. The V gene's germline CDR1 is MNHNY and CDR2 SVGAGI (reference sequence). V shed 3 bases and J shed 4 bases, with 12 bases lying between them. In DNA, the CDR3 is TGTGCCAGCAGTTATCCCTACTCCATCACCGGGGAGCTGTTTTTT. This translates into CASSYPYSITGELFF.

This clone was seen only a few times. V and J are TRBV7-2 and TRBJ1-3; no reliable D call. The CDR3 length is 16 residues. The V end was cut by 1 base, the J end by 1 base, with 11 bases between. CDR1 and CDR2 from the germline V gene are SGHTA and FQGNSA. CDR3 DNA: TGTGCCAGCAGCTTAGTTCGGGGAACATCTGGAAACACCATATATTTT. Translation gives CASSLVRGTSGNTIYF.

A single count supports this clone. The chain has TRBV2 and TRBJ2-1, with 10 bases lining up with TRBD2. CDR1 is SNHLY and CDR2 is FYNNEI in the germline V gene. The CDR3 is 15 amino acids. The ends lost 6 bases at V and 7 bases at J; junction bases unmatched: 9. As DNA, the CDR3 is TGTGCCAGCAGGTCACCGGGACTAGCGTCTAATGAGCAGTTCTTC. Translated, it gives CASRSPGLASNEQFF.

The chain couples TRBV4-3 to TRBJ1-2; TRBD1 might be the D (6 bases). Germline V gene lookup returns CDR1 LGHNA and CDR2 YSLEER. The CDR3 covers 14 residues. V lost 1 base and J 8 bases, leaving 14 bases between the germline ends. In DNA, the CDR3 is TGCGCCAGCAGCCAAGGGGGCAGGGGTACGGGCTACACCTTC. It encodes CASSQGGRGTGYTF.

J is TRBJ2-6 and V is TRBV7-6; the match to TRBD1 covers 8 bases. Germline V gene lookup returns CDR1 SGHVS and CDR2 FNYEAQ. The CDR3 is 18 residues long. V lost 2 bases, J lost 2 bases, and 8 bases stayed unmatched. For the CDR3, the DNA is TGTGCCAGCAGCTTAATGCCACGGACAGGGACTGGGGCCAACGTCCTGACTTTC. Translated, it gives CASSLMPRTGTGANVLTF.

The J gene is TRBJ1-1, the V gene TRBV6-5, with D tentatively TRBD1 (5 bases). CDR1 and CDR2 from the germline V gene are MNHEY and SVGAGI. The CDR3 is made up of 14 amino acids. Trimming pared 2 bases from V and 3 bases from J, leaving 10 bases between. CDR3 region: CASSYDGTYTEAFF. The CDR3 DNA is TGTGCCAGCAGTTACGATGGGACTTACACTGAAGCTTTCTTT.